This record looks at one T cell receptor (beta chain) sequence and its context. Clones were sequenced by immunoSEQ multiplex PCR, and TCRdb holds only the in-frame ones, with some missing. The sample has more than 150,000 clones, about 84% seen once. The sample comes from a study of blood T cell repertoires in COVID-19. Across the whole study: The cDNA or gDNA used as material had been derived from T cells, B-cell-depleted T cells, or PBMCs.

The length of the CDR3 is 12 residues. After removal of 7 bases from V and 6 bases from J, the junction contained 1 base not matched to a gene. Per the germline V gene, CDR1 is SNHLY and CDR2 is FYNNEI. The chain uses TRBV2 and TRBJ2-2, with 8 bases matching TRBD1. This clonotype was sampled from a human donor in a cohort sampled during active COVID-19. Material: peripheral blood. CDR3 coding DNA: TGTGCCAGCACCAGGGGGCCCGGGGAGCTGTTTTTT. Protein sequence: CASTRGPGELFF.